This TCR beta chain was observed in a study of blood T cell repertoires in COVID-19. Study as a whole: Spain, Italy and the United States supplied samples that represented acute and convalescent COVID-19. PBMCs, B-cell-depleted T cells, or T cells provided the cDNA or gDNA that made up the material.

Trimming at V came to 4 bases and at J to 2 bases, leaving 2 bases not matched to a gene. Looked up from germline, CDR1 is LGHDT and CDR2 is YNNKEL (reference sequence). This CDR3 is built from 14 residues. Authors' methods: By means of reference gene primer amplification, nucleated cell counts were estimated. Assay used: immunoSEQ multiplex PCR; TCRdb lists only in-frame clones, some missing. V and J calls and clone size are those listed in that table; D and trimming were worked out from the DNA. The sample yields approximately 210,000 clones, more than 80% seen once. The clonotype originates from a man between 25 and 39 years old who had recovered from COVID-19. Sequences were obtained from peripheral blood. The chain recombines TRBV3-1 (or the pseudogene TRBV3-2) with TRBJ2-7, with 10 bases aligning to TRBD2. CDR3 in amino acids: CASSPLAGAYEQYF. CDR3 nucleotide sequence: TGTGCCAGCAGCCCCCTAGCGGGGGCCTACGAGCAGTACTTC.